This T cell receptor (beta chain) comes out of a study of blood T cells in healthy people across ages. Points from the study as a whole: The fall in TCR beta diversity per million T cells was roughly linear with age. Aged donors had fewer naive CD4+ cells and lower diversity than long-lived donors.

Next came a second PCR, run for roughly 6 to 11 cycles, which used a sample-barcoded 5' primer along with a J-beta primer mix. Through a template-switch adaptor with 12 random nucleotides, each cDNA molecule received a tag. TCRdb analysed the 5' RACE reads with MiXCR anew, one entry per CDR3 protein. The sample lists more than 1,400,000 distinct CDR3 sequences, 42% seen once, with less than 8% in the top ten. Every donor contributed around 10 milliliters of peripheral blood by blood draw. With V trimmed by 4 bases and J by 6 bases, 13 bases remained unmatched. The CDR3 contains 16 residues. Germline V gives CDR1 DFQATT, CDR2 SNEGSKA (reference sequence). This clonotype was detected a few times. The antigen is not known.

Sequencing was done on a sample of blood. The clonotype was recovered from a woman aged 18-35 years in good health. V is TRBV20-1 and J is TRBJ2-3; TRBD2 matches 10 bases. This CDR3 reads CSATDPTSGILDTQYF. CDR3 nucleotide sequence: TGCAGTGCTACGGACCCAACTAGCGGGATATTGGATACGCAGTATTTT.